The source of this T cell receptor (beta chain) is a study of shared clonotypes between healthy human individuals. Using around 200 ng DNA, about 30,000 T cell genomes, the sorted-subset replicate PCRs were run. The assay was immunoSEQ multiplex PCR, and TCRdb's table has in-frame clones only and misses some. This table holds almost 750,000 clones, around 70% found once. Germline CDR1 reads SGHAT; CDR2 reads FQNNGV. V shed 5 bases and J shed 13 bases, with 19 bases lying between them. CDR3 size: 13 residues. Sequenced material: memory CD4+ T cells sorted from blood. Documented subset: CD45RA-negative fraction. The clonotype was recovered from a woman in her twenties or thirties in good health. V and J are TRBV11-2 and TRBJ2-3, with TRBD2 as a possible D gene (6 bases). The CDR3 sequence: CASSPSRGLVEYF. DNA for the CDR3: TGTGCCAGCAGCCCATCGCGGGGACTCGTTGAGTATTTT.